Sequencing of this TCR beta chain was carried out in a study of blood T cell repertoires in COVID-19. As for the study in general: Sites in the United States, Italy and Spain provided acute and convalescent COVID-19 samples.

The CDR3 spans 15 residues. Germline lookup yields CDR1 SGHRS and CDR2 YFSETQ. J was trimmed by 3 bases and V by 2 bases; bases with no gene match: 5. Participant-reported clinical history was the basis for cohort assignment. For recovered donors of Cohort 3, there were two negative PCRs, clearance, or symptom resolution. The table came from immunoSEQ multiplex PCR; TCRdb's copy has only in-frame clones and leaves some out. This repertoire shows fewer than 350,000 clones, about nine tenths found once; its top ten account for 1.5% to 2%. Sample: PBMCs or T cells enriched from blood (not recorded which). The rearrangement uses TRBV5-1 and TRBJ1-2; the match to TRBD1 covers 9 bases. The clonotype comes from a woman aged 40 to 50 who had recovered from COVID-19. DNA of the CDR3: TGCGCCAGCAGCTTTACAGGGGGCGCTGACTATGGCTACACCTTC. This gives the protein CASSFTGGADYGYTF.